A single sample gave rise to the 8 T cell receptor beta chains below, sequenced in a study of T-cell memory formation after mild COVID-19. TCRdb reprocessed the 5' RACE reads with MiXCR, giving one entry per CDR3 protein. Of roughly 400,000 distinct CDR3 sequences in the sample, approximately 25% were seen once. Sequenced sample: PBMCs or a T cell subset sorted from them (not recorded which). The receptors derive from an adult woman who had mild COVID-19 (a few samples of this study predate the infection). Cell type and time point are not known.

This rearrangement joins TRBV20-1 to TRBJ1-6, with TRBD1 identical over 9 bases. V was pared by 2 bases and J by 9 bases, with 5 bases of the junction left unmatched. The germline V gene has CDR1 DFQATT and CDR2 SNEGSKA (reference sequence). The CDR3 runs to 14 residues. The CDR3 loop reads CSARPGTGSSPLHF. CDR3 DNA sequence: TGCAGTGCTAGACCCGGGACAGGGAGTTCACCCCTCCACTTT.

This chain joins TRBV7-2 and TRBJ2-1; 8 bases map to TRBD1. CDR3 length: 16 residues. Trimming at V came to 1 base and at J to 3 bases, leaving 5 bases not matched to a gene. CDR1 and CDR2 (germline): SGHTA, FQGNSA. CDR3 sequence: CASSLGQGAIYNEQFF. The DNA of the CDR3 is TGTGCCAGCAGCTTAGGCCAGGGGGCAATCTACAATGAGCAGTTCTTC.

This clonotype occurred a few times. This rearrangement joins TRBV6-2 or TRBV6-3 to TRBJ2-2; no clear D. Germline V gene data show CDR1 as MNHEY and CDR2 as SVGEGT. The CDR3 extends over 14 amino acids. V shed 6 bases and J shed 1 base, with 9 bases lying between them. DNA for the CDR3: TGTGCCAGCAGAAGATACGGGAACACCGGGGAGCTGTTTTTT. The encoded protein is CASRRYGNTGELFF.

The chain combines TRBV5-1 with TRBJ2-5; TRBD1 might be the D (5 bases). The germline V and J ends were trimmed by 3 bases and 7 bases, with 10 bases remaining between them. CDR1 and CDR2 from the germline V gene are SGHRS and YFSETQ. The CDR3 runs to 12 residues. The CDR3 region has the DNA TGCGCCAGCAGCTCCACGCAGGGGACCCAGTACTTC. Translated: CASSSTQGTQYF.

This clonotype appeared a few times. The V and J genes are TRBV5-1 and TRBJ2-1; 10 bases align to TRBD2. The CDR3 totals 13 residues. The V and J ends lost 4 bases and 9 bases, in that order; junction bases with no gene match: 4. The germline CDR1 and CDR2 sequences are SGHRS and YFSETQ. CDR3 sequence: CASSQGLATEQFF. CDR3 sequence (DNA): TGCGCCAGCAGCCAGGGACTAGCGACTGAGCAGTTCTTC.

This sequence joins TRBV12-3 or TRBV12-4 and TRBJ1-1, with a weak D call TRBD1 (6 bases). This CDR3 is 16 amino acids long. Trimming left V 6 bases short and J 1 base short, with 18 bases between. As DNA, the CDR3 is TGTGCCAGCAGGCAAACAGGGTTTGTGGAGAACACTGAAGCTTTCTTT. The encoded protein is CASRQTGFVENTEAFF.

The rearrangement uses TRBV27 and TRBJ1-1; D is undetermined. The ends were cut back, 6 bases at V and 1 base at J, with 12 bases in the middle. Per the germline V gene, CDR1 is MNHEY and CDR2 is SMNVEV (reference sequence). CDR3 size: 14 residues. The DNA for the CDR3 is TGTGCCAGCAGGCCGTTTCAGAGGAACACTGAAGCTTTCTTT. This gives the protein CASRPFQRNTEAFF.

This clonotype turned up a few times. The chain has TRBV4-3 and TRBJ2-1; D not certain. The CDR3 is 12 residues long. The germline gives CDR1 LGHNA, CDR2 YSLEER. V dropped 1 base and J dropped 13 bases, with 11 bases sitting between them. CDR3 coding DNA: TGCGCCAGCAGCCAAGCCTCCACTCTCCAGTTCTTC. The encoded protein is CASSQASTLQFF.